These 17 T cell receptor beta chains were sequenced from one sample in a study of T cells in Graves' hyperthyroidism and ophthalmopathy (dated by TCRdb to about 2019). Libraries were made using multiplex PCR. The instrument given in TCRdb is Illumina HiSeq 2000. The TCR beta CDR3 regions were amplified from RNA transcripts. A first-round RT-PCR of the TCR CDR3 used the HTBI primer set with the Qiagen OneStep RT-PCR kit. TCRdb reanalyzed the raw reads on its own, using fastp at Q25 for trimming and MiXCR for clone calling, and kept in-frame beta chains. Under each unique CDR3 protein, matching rows form one entry showing the most common genes and DNA. The sample includes fewer than 400,000 distinct CDR3 sequences, with roughly 13% observed a single time. The top ten hold approximately 29% of the sample. The sequenced sample consisted of blood. These receptors were obtained from a man between 50 and 59 years old with Graves' ophthalmopathy.

This clonotype has a handful of counts. The chain combines TRBV19 with TRBJ2-7; TRBD1 might be the D (5 bases). Germline V CDR1 and CDR2: LNHDA, SQIVND (reference sequence). The V end lost 0 bases, the J end lost 2 bases, and 11 bases lay between the germline ends. The CDR3 is made up of 15 amino acids. The CDR3 here is CASSIDTGLTYEQYF. CDR3 nucleotide sequence: TGTGCCAGTAGTATAGACACAGGCCTAACCTACGAGCAGTACTTC.

This clonotype was seen repeatedly, ten times or more. The rearrangement joins TRBV7-8 to TRBJ2-7, with 7 bases matching TRBD1. V lost 0 bases, J lost 4 bases, and 6 bases stayed unmatched. Germline V lookup: CDR1 SGHVS, CDR2 FQNEAQ. This CDR3 is 15 amino acids long. Here the CDR3 DNA reads TGTGCCAGCAGCTTAGCCGACAGGGTTTTGTACGAGCAGTACTTC. This codes for CASSLADRVLYEQYF.

V and J are TRBV9 and TRBJ1-4; D is unclear. Per the germline V gene, CDR1 is SGDLS and CDR2 is YYNGEE. V was clipped by 0 bases and J by 0 bases, with 15 bases between them. The CDR3 spans 18 residues. CDR3 DNA: TGTGCCAGCAGCGTAGCCCCTGGCACGCCTGCAACTAATGAAAAACTGTTTTTT. It translates to CASSVAPGTPATNEKLFF.

V gene TRBV7-3 combines with J gene TRBJ2-1; 7 bases align to TRBD2. CDR1 and CDR2 from the germline V gene are SGHTA and FQGTGA. The CDR3 has 16 amino acids. V was clipped by 3 bases and J by 6 bases; unmatched bases: 11. The DNA of the CDR3 is TGTGCCAGCAGCTTGGGGCGATCGGGAGGAACCAATGAGCAGTTCTTC. It codes for CASSLGRSGGTNEQFF. Combining the CDR3 with reference TRBV7-3 and TRBJ2-1 gives the whole variable domain GAGVSQTPSNKVTEKGKYVELRCDPISGHTALYWYRQSLGQGPEFLIYFQGTGAADDSGLPNDRFFAVRPEGSVSTLKIQRTERGDSAVYLCASSLGRSGGTNEQFFGPGTRLTVL.

This clonotype has only a few counts. The genes are TRBV27 and TRBJ1-4; D call uncertain. CDR1 MNHEY and CDR2 SMNVEV come from the germline V gene (reference sequence). Trimming shortened V by 8 bases and J by 8 bases, and 15 bases separated the two germline ends. The CDR3 sequence is 13 residues long. DNA of the CDR3: TGTGCCAGCGGAAGTAGACGTGAAGAAAAACTGTTTTTT. Translating gives CASGSRREEKLFF.

This clonotype was detected ten times or more. The chain combines TRBV12-3 or TRBV12-4 with TRBJ1-5, with 8 bases aligning to TRBD1. The CDR3 spans 14 residues. Trimming removed 5 bases from V and 6 bases from J; junction bases left unmatched: 6. The CDR3 region is CASSRTGSSQPQHF. CDR3 sequence (DNA): TGTGCCAGCAGTAGGACAGGGAGCTCTCAGCCCCAGCATTTT.

Worth noting for this clonotype: A single base separates this from a much larger clone, so it may be a read error. V and J are TRBV7-2 and TRBJ2-7; D may be TRBD1 or TRBD2 (6 bases each). The CDR3 contains 15 residues. The V end was cut by 5 bases, the J end by 3 bases, with 17 bases between. The germline V gene has CDR1 SGHTA and CDR2 FQGNSA. CDR3: CASSGRLGGYYEQYF. For the CDR3, the DNA is TGTGCCAGCAGCGGCAGACTAGGGGGATACTACGAGCAGTACTTC.

In its sample, this clonotype was seen a few times. The chain uses TRBV20-1 and TRBJ1-4; 11 bases align to TRBD1. The V gene's germline CDR1 is DFQATT and CDR2 SNEGSKA (reference sequence). V was pared by 3 bases and J by 6 bases, with 9 bases of the junction left unmatched. The CDR3 runs to 16 residues. In DNA, the CDR3 is TGCAGTGCTAGTGGCGGACAGGGGGCTCGGGATGAAAAACTGTTTTTT. This encodes CSASGGQGARDEKLFF.

This clonotype has more than one count but fewer than ten. The chain has TRBV9 and TRBJ2-5, with 7 bases fitting TRBD2. The J segment lost 9 bases and the V segment lost 0 bases, leaving 8 bases of the junction unmatched. The CDR3 is 14 amino acids. Germline CDR1 and CDR2: SGDLS and YYNGEE. CDR3 in amino acids: CASSVGGRREAQYF. The CDR3 DNA is TGTGCCAGCAGCGTAGGTGGCAGACGGGAGGCCCAGTACTTC.

This clonotype was seen many times. The chain is built from TRBV29-1 and TRBJ2-7; TRBD1 agrees at 8 bases. This CDR3 comprises 13 residues. Germline CDR1 SQVTM, CDR2 ANQGSEA. V was pared by 3 bases and J by 3 bases, with 4 bases of the junction left unmatched. In DNA form, the CDR3 reads TGCAGCGTTGAGACAGGGGCCGGCTACGAGCAGTACTTC. This sequence encodes CSVETGAGYEQYF.

The sample holds a few counts of this clonotype. The V and J genes are TRBV5-6 and TRBJ2-1; 9 bases are a match to TRBD1. J gave up 0 bases and V 3 bases, and 10 bases lay outside the gene matches. This CDR3 contains 18 residues. Germline CDR1 reads SGHDT; CDR2 reads YYEEEE. Here the CDR3 DNA reads TGTGCCAGCAGCTGGGGGACAGGGAGATTCAGCTCCTACAATGAGCAGTTCTTC. This gives the protein CASSWGTGRFSSYNEQFF.

The chain is built from TRBV2 and TRBJ2-1; no clear D gene. Germline CDR1 reads SNHLY; CDR2 reads FYNNEI. The V gene lost 2 bases and the J gene lost 9 bases, with 11 bases spanning the gap. CDR3 size: 13 residues. CDR3: CASSELVTTEQFF. The CDR3 DNA reads as TGTGCCAGCAGTGAACTTGTTACCACTGAGCAGTTCTTC. Based on the CDR3 plus reference TRBV2 and TRBJ2-1, the full variable domain is EPEVTQTPSHQVTQMGQEVILRCVPISNHLYFYWYRQILGQKVEFLVSFYNNEISEKSEIFDDQFSVERPDGSNFTLKIRSTKLEDSAMYFCASSELVTTEQFFGPGTRLTVL.

This clonotype was counted between two and nine times. The chain carries TRBV9 and TRBJ1-2; 7 bases line up with TRBD1. J lost 2 bases, V lost 3 bases, and 4 bases had no gene match. The germline V gene has CDR1 SGDLS and CDR2 YYNGEE. The CDR3 covers 14 residues. The CDR3 DNA is TGTGCCAGCAGCGACCGGGGACAGAACTATGGCTACACCTTC. Translating it yields CASSDRGQNYGYTF. The variable domain in full, with the rest retrieved from reference TRBV9 and TRBJ1-2, is DSGVTQTPKHLITATGQRVTLRCSPRSGDLSVYWYQQSLDQGLQFLIQYYNGEERAKGNILERFSAQQFPDLHSELNLSSLELGDSALYFCASSDRGQNYGYTFGSGTRLTVV.

This chain joins TRBV6-2 or TRBV6-3 and TRBJ1-1, with D maybe TRBD1 (6 bases). Germline values: CDR1 MNHEY, CDR2 SVGEGT. This CDR3 has 14 residues. Trimming removed 6 bases from V and 4 bases from J, with 15 bases in between. CDR3 sequence: CASRLTGPGTEAFF. CDR3 DNA sequence: TGTGCCAGCAGATTGACAGGTCCGGGCACTGAAGCTTTCTTT.

This clonotype was recorded a few times. The V gene is TRBV6-1, the J gene TRBJ2-5; no definite D call. V lost 7 bases and J 0 bases, leaving 12 bases between the germline ends. Germline V CDR1 and CDR2: MNHNS, SASEGT. The CDR3 is 14 residues long. The CDR3 protein is CASIWRKYQETQYF. The CDR3 nucleotides read TGTGCCAGCATTTGGCGAAAGTACCAAGAGACCCAGTACTTC.

In DNA, the CDR3 is TGCAGTGCTAGTACCGTGGTATTCTACGAGCAGTACTTC. It encodes CSASTVVFYEQYF. The chain couples TRBV20-1 to TRBJ2-7; D unclear. The V gene's germline CDR1 is DFQATT and CDR2 SNEGSKA (reference sequence). The CDR3 runs to 13 residues. Trimming took off 3 bases at V and 3 bases at J, with 12 bases between the two ends.

The chain links TRBV20-1 to TRBJ2-1; D not certain. Germline V CDR1 and CDR2: DFQATT, SNEGSKA (reference sequence). The CDR3 runs 13 residues. V dropped 3 bases and J dropped 3 bases, with 9 bases sitting between them. The CDR3 is CSARLRSYNEQFF. The CDR3 region has the DNA TGCAGTGCTAGGTTACGGAGCTACAATGAGCAGTTCTTC.